A selection of T cell receptor beta chains follows, all from one sample in a study of cytomegalovirus exposure and HLA in healthy donors. Measured with immunoSEQ multiplex PCR; TCRdb has only the in-frame clones, and not every one. The table lists approximately 150,000 clones, roughly 78% of them singletons. The specimen sequenced was PBMCs. The source is a man aged 18 to 29 in good health and CMV-seropositive. The CDR3 runs from the conserved cysteine through the conserved F or W. The D gene is left open where the match is weak. Rows give clone size only sometimes, using once, few, many, or a class for an expanded clone.

14	TRBV5-1	TRBJ2-7	-	-	TGCGCCAGCAGCTTGGGGGACACCTCCTACGAGCAGTACTTC	CASSLGDTSYEQYF
14	TRBV7-9	TRBJ2-7	once	-	TGTTCCAGCAGCTCCTCCACAGGGCCCTACGAGCAGTACTTC	CSSSSSTGPYEQYF
16	TRBV5-1	TRBJ1-5	-	TRBD1	TGCGCCAGCAGCCCGGGGACAGGGGGTAACAATCAGCCCCAGCATTTT	CASSPGTGGNNQPQHF
17	TRBV9	TRBJ2-5	-	TRBD2	TGTGCCAGCAGCCCCCGGGGAACTAGCGGGGGAACAGAGACCCAGTACTTC	CASSPRGTSGGTETQYF
14	TRBV7-2	TRBJ1-1	-	-	TGTGCCAGCAGCTTAGCCATCCTGAACACTGAAGCTTTCTTT	CASSLAILNTEAFF
13	TRBV27	TRBJ1-2	few	TRBD1	TGTGCCAGCCGGGACAGGGGGCAGTATGGCTACACCTTC	CASRDRGQYGYTF
14	TRBV2	TRBJ2-7	-	TRBD1	TGTGCCAGCAGTGAACAGGGACAGATCTACGAGCAGTACTTC	CASSEQGQIYEQYF
17	TRBV27	TRBJ2-7	-	TRBD2	TGTGCCAGCGGGGGCGGGACTAGCGGGACGAGCTCCTACGAGCAGTACTTC	CASGGGTSGTSSYEQYF
13	TRBV19	TRBJ1-1	-	-	TGTGCCAGTAGTTCAGGGGTGAACACTGAAGCTTTCTTT	CASSSGVNTEAFF
19	TRBV27	TRBJ2-1	-	-	TGTGCCAGCAGTTTATCGTCAGTACTTTGGGGGCGGAGACGCAATGAGCAGTTCTTC	CASSLSSVLWGRRRNEQFF
12	TRBV28	TRBJ2-3	-	-	TGTGCCAGCAGACTCAGCACAGATACGCAGTATTTT	CASRLSTDTQYF
14	TRBV19	TRBJ1-5	-	TRBD1	TGTGCCAGTAGTATAAAGGGGGCCGGCCAGCCCCAGCATTTT	CASSIKGAGQPQHF
15	TRBV28	TRBJ1-5	-	TRBD1	TGTGCCAGCAGCCCTAGGGGGCAGGGCAATCAGCCCCAGCATTTT	CASSPRGQGNQPQHF
15	TRBV4-1	TRBJ2-7	-	TRBD2	TGCGCCAGCAGCCAAGATAGGACTAGTCCCTACGAGCAGTACTTC	CASSQDRTSPYEQYF
11	TRBV5-6	TRBJ1-1	-	TRBD1	TGTGCCAGCAGCCAGGGGGCTGAAGCTTTCTTT	CASSQGAEAFF
15	TRBV5-1	TRBJ2-2	-	TRBD1	TGCGCCAGCAGCTTCCGGGACAGGGGCACCGGGGAGCTGTTTTTT	CASSFRDRGTGELFF
13	TRBV25-1	TRBJ1-1	-	TRBD1	TGTGCCAGCAGTGAGGGCAGGGGGTGTTGGGCTTTCTTT	CASSEGRGCWAFF
16	TRBV14	TRBJ2-1	-	TRBD1	TGTGCCAGCAGCCAAGATCGGGACAGGCAATACAATGAGCAGTTCTTC	CASSQDRDRQYNEQFF
17	TRBV2	TRBJ2-2	-	TRBD2	TGTGCCAGCAGGGAGGGGACTAGCGGGAGATACGCCGGGGAGCTGTTTTTT	CASREGTSGRYAGELFF
16	TRBV5-1	TRBJ1-2	few	TRBD1	TGCGCCAGCAGCCTGGGACAGGGGGCGCCGGGATATGGCTACACCTTC	CASSLGQGAPGYGYTF
12	TRBV29-1	TRBJ1-1	once	-	TGCAGCGCCGGGGGGGGGAACACTGAAGCTTTCTTT	CSAGGGNTEAFF
14	TRBV19	TRBJ1-5	-	-	TGTGCCAGTAGTGGCCCCCTCGGGGGTCAGCCCCAGCATTTT	CASSGPLGGQPQHF
13	TRBV19	TRBJ2-7	-	TRBD1	TGTGCCAGTAGTATGGGACAGACCTACGAGCAGTACTTC	CASSMGQTYEQYF
15	TRBV28	TRBJ1-1	few	-	TGTGCCAGCAGCGAAGAGTGGGTCTCGAGGACTGAAGCTTTCTTT	CASSEEWVSRTEAFF
15	TRBV6-5	TRBJ2-3	-	TRBD1	TGTGCCAGCAGTCCGGGACAGGGGTACACAGATACGCAGTATTTT	CASSPGQGYTDTQYF
12	TRBV29-1	TRBJ2-7	-	-	TGCAGCGTTGAGGAGGGTGTCAACGAGCAGTACTTC	CSVEEGVNEQYF
15	TRBV27	TRBJ2-1	-	TRBD1	TGTGCCAGCAGTTTAGGGACAGGGTCCTACAATGAGCAGTTCTTC	CASSLGTGSYNEQFF
14	TRBV5-6	TRBJ2-7	few	TRBD1	TGTGCCAGCAGCCCTGGACAGGGGGGTTACGAGCAGTACTTC	CASSPGQGGYEQYF
16	TRBV14	TRBJ1-2	once	-	TGTGCCAGCAGCCAAGAGGGGGCAGATCATTATTATGGCTACACCTTC	CASSQEGADHYYGYTF
13	TRBV5-6	TRBJ1-2	-	TRBD1	TGTGCCAGCAGCTTGGACAGGGGGCGCGGCTACACCTTC	CASSLDRGRGYTF
18	TRBV4-1	TRBJ1-2	-	-	TGCGCCAGCAGCCCCCTCGGAGGGTACCACCCAGGGTGGTATGGCTACACCTTC	CASSPLGGYHPGWYGYTF
16	TRBV5-3	TRBJ2-4	-	TRBD1	TGTGCCAGAAGCTTGGTGACAGGGATGGCCAAAAACATTCAGTACTTC	CARSLVTGMAKNIQYF
15	TRBV12-5	TRBJ1-1	-	TRBD1	TGTGCTAGTGGCGCTACCGGACAGGGGAACACTGAAGCTTTCTTT	CASGATGQGNTEAFF